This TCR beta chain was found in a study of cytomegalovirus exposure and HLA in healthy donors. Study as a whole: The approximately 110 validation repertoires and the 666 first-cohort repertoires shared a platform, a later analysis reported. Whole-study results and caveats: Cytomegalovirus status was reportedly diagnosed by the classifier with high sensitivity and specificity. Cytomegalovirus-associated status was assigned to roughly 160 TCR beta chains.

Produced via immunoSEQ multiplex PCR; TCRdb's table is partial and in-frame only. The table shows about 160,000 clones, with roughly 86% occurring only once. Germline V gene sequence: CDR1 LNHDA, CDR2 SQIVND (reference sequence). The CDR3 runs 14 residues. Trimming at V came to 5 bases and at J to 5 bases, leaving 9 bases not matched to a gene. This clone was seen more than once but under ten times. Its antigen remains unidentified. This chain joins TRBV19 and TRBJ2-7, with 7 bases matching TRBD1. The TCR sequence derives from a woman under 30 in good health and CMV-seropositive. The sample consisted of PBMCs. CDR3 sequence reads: CASSPSTGLNEQYF. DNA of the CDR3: TGTGCCAGTAGTCCCTCGACAGGGCTCAACGAGCAGTACTTC.